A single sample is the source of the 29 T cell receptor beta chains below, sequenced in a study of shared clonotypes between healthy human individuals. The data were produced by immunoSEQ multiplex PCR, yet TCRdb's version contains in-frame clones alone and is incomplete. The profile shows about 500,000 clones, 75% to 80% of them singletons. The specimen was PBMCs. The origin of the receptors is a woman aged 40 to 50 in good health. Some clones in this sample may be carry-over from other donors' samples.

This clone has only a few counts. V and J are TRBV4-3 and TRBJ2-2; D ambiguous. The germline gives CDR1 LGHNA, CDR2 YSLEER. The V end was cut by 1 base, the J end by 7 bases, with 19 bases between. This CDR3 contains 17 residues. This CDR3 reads CASSQAPSGLLSGELFF. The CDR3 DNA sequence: TGCGCCAGCAGCCAAGCTCCGAGTGGGCTCCTTAGCGGGGAGCTGTTTTTT.

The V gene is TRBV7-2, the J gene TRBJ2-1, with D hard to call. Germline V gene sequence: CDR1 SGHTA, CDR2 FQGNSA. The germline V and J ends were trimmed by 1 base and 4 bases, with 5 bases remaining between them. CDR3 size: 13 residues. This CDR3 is CASSLGLYNEQFF. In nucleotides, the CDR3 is TGTGCCAGCAGCTTAGGCCTATACAATGAGCAGTTCTTC.

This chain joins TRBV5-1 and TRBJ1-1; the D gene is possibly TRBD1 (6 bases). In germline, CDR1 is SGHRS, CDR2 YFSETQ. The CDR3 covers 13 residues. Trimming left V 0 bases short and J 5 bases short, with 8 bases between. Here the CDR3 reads CASSLAGQTEAFF. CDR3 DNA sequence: TGCGCCAGCAGCTTGGCCGGACAGACTGAAGCTTTCTTT.

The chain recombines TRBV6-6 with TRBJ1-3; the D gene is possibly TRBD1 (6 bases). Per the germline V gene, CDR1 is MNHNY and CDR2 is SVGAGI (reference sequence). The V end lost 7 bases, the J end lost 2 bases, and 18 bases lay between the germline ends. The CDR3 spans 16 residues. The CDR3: CASTTRGGPPGNTIYF. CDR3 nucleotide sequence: TGTGCCAGCACTACTAGGGGGGGACCTCCTGGAAACACCATATATTTT.

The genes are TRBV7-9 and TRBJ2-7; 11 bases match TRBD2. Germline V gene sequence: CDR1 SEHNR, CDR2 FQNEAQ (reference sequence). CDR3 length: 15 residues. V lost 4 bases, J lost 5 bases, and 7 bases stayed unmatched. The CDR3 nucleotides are TGTGCCAGCAGCTGGGTAGCGGGAGGGCCGCACGAGCAGTACTTC. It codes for CASSWVAGGPHEQYF. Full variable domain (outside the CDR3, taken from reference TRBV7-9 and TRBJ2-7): DTGVSQNPRHKITKRGQNVTFRCDPISEHNRLYWYRQTLGQGPEFLTYFQNEAQLEKSRLLSDRFSAERPKGSFSTLEIQRTEQGDSAMYLCASSWVAGGPHEQYFGPGTRLTVT.

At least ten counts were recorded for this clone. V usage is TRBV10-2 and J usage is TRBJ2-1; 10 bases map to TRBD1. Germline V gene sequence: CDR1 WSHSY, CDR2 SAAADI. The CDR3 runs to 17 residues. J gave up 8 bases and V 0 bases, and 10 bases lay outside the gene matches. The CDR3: CASSESGTGELVDEQFF. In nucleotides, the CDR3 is TGCGCCAGCAGTGAGTCTGGGACAGGGGAACTTGTAGATGAGCAGTTCTTC.

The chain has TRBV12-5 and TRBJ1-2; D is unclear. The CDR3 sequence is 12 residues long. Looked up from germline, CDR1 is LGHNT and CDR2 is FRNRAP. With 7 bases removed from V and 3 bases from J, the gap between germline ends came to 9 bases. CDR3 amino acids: CASAQDYYGYTF. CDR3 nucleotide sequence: TGTGCTAGTGCTCAGGATTACTATGGCTACACCTTC. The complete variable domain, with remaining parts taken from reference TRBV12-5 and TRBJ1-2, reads DARVTQTPRHKVTEMGQEVTMRCQPILGHNTVFWYRQTMMQGLELLAYFRNRAPLDDSGMPKDRFSAEMPDATLATLKIQPSEPRDSAVYFCASAQDYYGYTFGSGTRLTVV.

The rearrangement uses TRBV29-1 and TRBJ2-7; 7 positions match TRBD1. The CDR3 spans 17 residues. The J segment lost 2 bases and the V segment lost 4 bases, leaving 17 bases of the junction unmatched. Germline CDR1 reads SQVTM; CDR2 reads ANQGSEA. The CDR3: CSVVPTQNRQGAYEQYF. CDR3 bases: TGCAGCGTTGTACCCACTCAAAACAGGCAGGGGGCCTACGAGCAGTACTTC.

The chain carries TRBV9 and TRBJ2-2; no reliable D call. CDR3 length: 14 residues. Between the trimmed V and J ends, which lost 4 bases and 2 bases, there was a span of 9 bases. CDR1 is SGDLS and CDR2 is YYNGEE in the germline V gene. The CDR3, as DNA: TGTGCCAGCAGCTCCCGGGCCAACACCGGGGAGCTGTTTTTT. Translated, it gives CASSSRANTGELFF.

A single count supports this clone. CDR3 sequence: CASSDPGLAGHNEQFF. The DNA of the CDR3 is TGTGCCAGCAGTGACCCCGGACTAGCGGGCCACAATGAGCAGTTCTTC. The chain links TRBV2 to TRBJ2-1; 11 nucleotides agree with TRBD2. J gave up 5 bases and V 3 bases, and 6 bases lay outside the gene matches. The germline CDR1 and CDR2 sequences are SNHLY and FYNNEI. This CDR3 spans 16 amino acids.

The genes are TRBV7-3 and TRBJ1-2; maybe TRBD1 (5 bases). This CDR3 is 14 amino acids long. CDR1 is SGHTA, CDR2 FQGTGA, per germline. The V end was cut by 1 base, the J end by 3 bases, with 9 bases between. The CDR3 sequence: CASSLRGGDYGYTF. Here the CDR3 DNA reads TGTGCCAGCAGCTTAAGGGGAGGGGACTATGGCTACACCTTC.

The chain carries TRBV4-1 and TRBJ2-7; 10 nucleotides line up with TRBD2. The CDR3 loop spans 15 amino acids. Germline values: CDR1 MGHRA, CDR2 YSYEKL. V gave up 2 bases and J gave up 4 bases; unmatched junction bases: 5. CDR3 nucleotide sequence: TGCGCCAGCAGCCAACTGTCTAGCGGGAGTTACGAGCAGTACTTC. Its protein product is CASSQLSSGSYEQYF.

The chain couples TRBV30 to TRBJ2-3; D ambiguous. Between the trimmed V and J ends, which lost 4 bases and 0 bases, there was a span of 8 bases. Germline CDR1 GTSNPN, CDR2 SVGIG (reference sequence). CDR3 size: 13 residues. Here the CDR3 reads CAWTATSTDTQYF. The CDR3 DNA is TGTGCCTGGACAGCCACTAGCACAGATACGCAGTATTTT.

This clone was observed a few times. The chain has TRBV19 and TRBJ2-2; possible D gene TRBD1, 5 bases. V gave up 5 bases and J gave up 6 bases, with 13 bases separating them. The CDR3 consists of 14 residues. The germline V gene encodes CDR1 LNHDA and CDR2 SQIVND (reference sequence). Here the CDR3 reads CASSFSGLAGELFF. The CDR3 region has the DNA TGTGCCAGTAGTTTTTCAGGGTTGGCCGGGGAGCTGTTTTTT.

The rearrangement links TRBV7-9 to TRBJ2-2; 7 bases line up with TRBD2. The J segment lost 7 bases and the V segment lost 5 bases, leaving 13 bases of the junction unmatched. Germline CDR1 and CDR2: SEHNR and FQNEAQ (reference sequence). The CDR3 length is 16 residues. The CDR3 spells CASSDFIGGRGGELFF. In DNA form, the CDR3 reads TGTGCCAGCAGCGACTTTATCGGCGGGAGAGGCGGGGAGCTGTTTTTT.

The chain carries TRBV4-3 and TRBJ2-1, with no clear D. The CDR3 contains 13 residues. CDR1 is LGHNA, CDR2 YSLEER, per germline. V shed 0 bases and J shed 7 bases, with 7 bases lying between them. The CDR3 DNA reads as TGCGCCAGCAGCCAAGATCTAAATAATGAGCAGTTCTTC. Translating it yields CASSQDLNNEQFF.

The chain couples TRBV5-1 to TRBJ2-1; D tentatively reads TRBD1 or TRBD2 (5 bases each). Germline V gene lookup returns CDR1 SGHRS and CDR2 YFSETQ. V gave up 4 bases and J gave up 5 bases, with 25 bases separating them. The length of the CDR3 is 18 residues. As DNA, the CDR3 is TGCGCCAGCAGCAAGGGGATCTCCACGGAGCGGTCAGACAATGAGCAGTTCTTC. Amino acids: CASSKGISTERSDNEQFF.

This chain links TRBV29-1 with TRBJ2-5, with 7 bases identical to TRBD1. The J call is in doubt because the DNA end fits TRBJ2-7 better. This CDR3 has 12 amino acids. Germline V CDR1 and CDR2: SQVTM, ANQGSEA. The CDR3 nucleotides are TGCAGCGTTACCGGGACAGCCTACGAGCAGTACTTC. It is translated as CSVTGTAYEQYF.

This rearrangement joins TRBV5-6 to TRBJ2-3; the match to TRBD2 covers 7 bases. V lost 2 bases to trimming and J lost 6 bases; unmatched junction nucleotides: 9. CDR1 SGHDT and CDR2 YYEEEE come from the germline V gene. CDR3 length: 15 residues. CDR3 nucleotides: TGTGCCAGCAGCTTTGTCCTAGCGGAGGGGGATACGCAGTATTTT. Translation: CASSFVLAEGDTQYF.

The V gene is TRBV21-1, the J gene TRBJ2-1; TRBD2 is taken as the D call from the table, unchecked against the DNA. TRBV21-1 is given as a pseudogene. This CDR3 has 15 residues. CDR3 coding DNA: TGTGCCAGCAGCAAAGGACTAGCCTCCTACAATGAGCAGTTCTTC. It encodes CASSKGLASYNEQFF.

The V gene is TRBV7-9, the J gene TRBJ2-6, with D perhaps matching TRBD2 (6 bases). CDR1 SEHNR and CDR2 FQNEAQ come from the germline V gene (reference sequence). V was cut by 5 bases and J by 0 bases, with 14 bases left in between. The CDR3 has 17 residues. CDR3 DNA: TGTGCCAGCAGCCCCCCGGGAGCCGTCTCTGGGGCCAACGTCCTGACTTTC. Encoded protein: CASSPPGAVSGANVLTF.

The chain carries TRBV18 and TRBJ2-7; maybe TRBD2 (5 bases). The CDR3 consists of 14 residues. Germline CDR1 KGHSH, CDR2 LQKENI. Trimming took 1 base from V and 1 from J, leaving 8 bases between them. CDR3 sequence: CASSPQGGSYEQYF. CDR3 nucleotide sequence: TGTGCCAGCTCACCACAAGGAGGATCCTACGAGCAGTACTTC. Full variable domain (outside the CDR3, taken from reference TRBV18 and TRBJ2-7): NAGVMQNPRHLVRRRGQEARLRCSPMKGHSHVYWYRQLPEEGLKFMVYLQKENIIDESGMPKERFSAEFPKEGPSILRIQQVVRGDSAAYFCASSPQGGSYEQYFGPGTRLTVT.

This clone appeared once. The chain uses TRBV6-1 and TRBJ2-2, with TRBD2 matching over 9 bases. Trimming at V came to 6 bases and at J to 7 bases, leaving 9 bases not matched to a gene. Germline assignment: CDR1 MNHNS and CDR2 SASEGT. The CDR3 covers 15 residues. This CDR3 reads CASSRTSEAGGELFF. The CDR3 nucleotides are TGTGCCAGCAGCCGGACTAGCGAGGCGGGCGGGGAGCTGTTTTTT.

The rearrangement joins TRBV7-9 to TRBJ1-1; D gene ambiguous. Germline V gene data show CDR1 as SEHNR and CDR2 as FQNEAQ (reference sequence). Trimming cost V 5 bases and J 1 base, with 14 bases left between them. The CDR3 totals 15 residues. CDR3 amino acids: CASSLFELGNTEAFF. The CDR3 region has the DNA TGTGCCAGCAGCCTCTTCGAGCTCGGGAACACTGAAGCTTTCTTT.

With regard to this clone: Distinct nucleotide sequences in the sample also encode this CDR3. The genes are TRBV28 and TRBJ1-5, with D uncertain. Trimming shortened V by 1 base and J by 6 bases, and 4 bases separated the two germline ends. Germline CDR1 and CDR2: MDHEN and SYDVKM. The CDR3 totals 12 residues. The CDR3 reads CASSLSGQPQHF. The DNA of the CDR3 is TGTGCCAGCAGTTTATCGGGTCAGCCCCAGCATTTT.

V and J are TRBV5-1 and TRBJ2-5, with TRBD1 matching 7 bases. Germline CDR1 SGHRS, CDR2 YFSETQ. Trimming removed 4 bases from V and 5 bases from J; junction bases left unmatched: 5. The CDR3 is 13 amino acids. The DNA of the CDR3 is TGCGCCAGCAGCGGGACAGACGAGGAGACCCAGTACTTC. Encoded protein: CASSGTDEETQYF.

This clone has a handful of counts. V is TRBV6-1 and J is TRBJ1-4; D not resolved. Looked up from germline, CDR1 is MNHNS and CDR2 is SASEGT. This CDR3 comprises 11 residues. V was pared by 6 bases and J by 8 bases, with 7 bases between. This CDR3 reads CASRAREKLFF. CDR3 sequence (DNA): TGTGCCAGCAGAGCCAGGGAAAAACTGTTTTTT.

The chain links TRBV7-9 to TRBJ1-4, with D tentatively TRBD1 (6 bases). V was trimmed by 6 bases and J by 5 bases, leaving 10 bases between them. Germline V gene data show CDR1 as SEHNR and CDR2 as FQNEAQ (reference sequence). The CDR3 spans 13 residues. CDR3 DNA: TGTGCCAGCAGTGGACAGATCAATGAAAAACTGTTTTTT. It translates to CASSGQINEKLFF.

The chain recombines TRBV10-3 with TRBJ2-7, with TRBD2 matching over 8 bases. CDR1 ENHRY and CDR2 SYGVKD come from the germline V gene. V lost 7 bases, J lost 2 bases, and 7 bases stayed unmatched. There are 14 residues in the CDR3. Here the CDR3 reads CAIMIAGTTYEQYF. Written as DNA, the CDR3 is TGTGCCATCATGATAGCGGGAACCACCTACGAGCAGTACTTC.